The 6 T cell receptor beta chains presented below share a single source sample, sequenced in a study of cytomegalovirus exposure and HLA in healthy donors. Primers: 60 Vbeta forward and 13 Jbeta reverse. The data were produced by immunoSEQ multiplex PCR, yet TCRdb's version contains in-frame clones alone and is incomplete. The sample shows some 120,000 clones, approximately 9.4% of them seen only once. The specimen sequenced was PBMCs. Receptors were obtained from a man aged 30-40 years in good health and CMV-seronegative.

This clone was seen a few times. The CDR3 DNA reads as TGTGCCTGGACGGGCGGGGTTGGGCCCCAGCATTTT. Translated: CAWTGGVGPQHF. This rearrangement joins TRBV30 to TRBJ1-5, with D unclear. Trimming removed 4 bases at V and 9 bases at J, with 13 bases between. CDR3 length: 12 amino acids. Germline V gene data show CDR1 as GTSNPN and CDR2 as SVGIG (reference sequence).

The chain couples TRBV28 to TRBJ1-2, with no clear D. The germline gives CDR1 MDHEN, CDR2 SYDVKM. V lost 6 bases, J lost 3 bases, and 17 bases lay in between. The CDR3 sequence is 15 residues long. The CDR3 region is CASRSSGGGYYGYTF. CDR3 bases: TGTGCCAGCAGATCTTCGGGAGGAGGCTACTATGGCTACACCTTC.

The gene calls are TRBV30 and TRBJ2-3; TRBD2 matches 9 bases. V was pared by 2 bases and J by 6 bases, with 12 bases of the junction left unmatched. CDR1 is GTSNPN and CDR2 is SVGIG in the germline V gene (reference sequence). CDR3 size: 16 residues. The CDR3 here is CAWSHRPGLASDTQYF. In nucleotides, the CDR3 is TGTGCCTGGAGTCACCGCCCGGGACTAGCATCCGATACGCAGTATTTT.

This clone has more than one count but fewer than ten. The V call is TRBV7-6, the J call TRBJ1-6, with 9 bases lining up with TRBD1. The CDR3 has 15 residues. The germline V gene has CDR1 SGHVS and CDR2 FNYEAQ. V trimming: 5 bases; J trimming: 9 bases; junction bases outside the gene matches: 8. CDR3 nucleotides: TGTGCCAGCAGCCTGGGACAGGGTGGAAGTTCACCCCTCCACTTT. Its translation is CASSLGQGGSSPLHF.

For the CDR3, the DNA is TGTGCCAGCAGCCTCCGTCTAGCGGGAGTTCGAGAGACCCAGTACTTC. Translating it yields CASSLRLAGVRETQYF. This chain uses TRBV2 with TRBJ2-5; 10 bases fit TRBD2. J gave up 4 bases and V 6 bases, and 11 bases lay outside the gene matches. The germline V gene encodes CDR1 SNHLY and CDR2 FYNNEI. The CDR3 covers 16 residues. The variable domain in full, with the rest retrieved from reference TRBV2 and TRBJ2-5, is EPEVTQTPSHQVTQMGQEVILRCVPISNHLYFYWYRQILGQKVEFLVSFYNNEISEKSEIFDDQFSVERPDGSNFTLKIRSTKLEDSAMYFCASSLRLAGVRETQYFGPGTRLLVL.

The CDR3 nucleotides read TGTGCCAGCAGCTTAGGGGGCGGGAGGTCGTACAATGAGCAGTTCTTC. This sequence encodes CASSLGGGRSYNEQFF. The genes are TRBV7-9 and TRBJ2-1; 8 positions match TRBD2. In germline, CDR1 is SEHNR, CDR2 FQNEAQ (reference sequence). The CDR3 loop spans 16 amino acids. J gave up 4 bases and V 1 base, and 6 bases lay outside the gene matches.